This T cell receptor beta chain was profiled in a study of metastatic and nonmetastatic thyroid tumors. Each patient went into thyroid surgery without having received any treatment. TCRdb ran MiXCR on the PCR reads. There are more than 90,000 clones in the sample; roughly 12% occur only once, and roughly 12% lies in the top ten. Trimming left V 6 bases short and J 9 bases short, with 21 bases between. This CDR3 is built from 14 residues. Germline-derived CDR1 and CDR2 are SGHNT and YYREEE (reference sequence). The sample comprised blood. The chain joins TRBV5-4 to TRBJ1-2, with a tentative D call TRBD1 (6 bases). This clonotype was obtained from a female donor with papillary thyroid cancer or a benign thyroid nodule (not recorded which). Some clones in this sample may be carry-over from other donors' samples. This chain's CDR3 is CASIPSLDSLRYTF. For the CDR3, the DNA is TGTGCCAGCATACCCTCATTGGACAGCTTACGCTACACCTTC.